This is a list of T cell receptor beta chains from one sample in a study of T cell responses to AZD1222 COVID-19 vaccine. The protocol was immunoSEQ multiplex PCR, while the TCRdb copy is restricted to in-frame clones and leaves out a portion. The table lists more than 95,000 clones, around nine tenths of them singletons. The sample consisted of peripheral blood, taken on day 0 of AZD1222 vaccination. These receptors all stem from an adult in good health. Each CDR3 is given without its conserved first and last residue. A D gene is named only where the DNA matches it firmly.

cdr3_aa: ASSLFGYEQY
d_call: NA
v_call: TRBV5-1

cdr3_aa: ASSLKDTSYEQY
d_call: NA
v_call: TRBV27

cdr3_aa: ASSEGATSGNTIY
d_call: NA
v_call: TRBV10-1

cdr3_aa: ATSREDGLRAF
d_call: NA
v_call: TRBV15

cdr3_aa: ASSLGTGDNEQF
d_call: TRBD1
v_call: TRBV19

cdr3_aa: ASSPGQGREKLF
d_call: TRBD1
v_call: TRBV7-2

cdr3_aa: ASSHPKVTEQY
d_call: NA
v_call: TRBV4-2

cdr3_aa: ASSSGQGNSPLH
d_call: NA
v_call: TRBV7-3

cdr3_aa: ASNKGLADTQY
d_call: NA
v_call: TRBV19

cdr3_aa: AISEGGDTQY
d_call: NA
v_call: TRBV10-3

cdr3_aa: ATSDTTRNQPQH
d_call: NA
v_call: TRBV24-1

cdr3_aa: AISESIVSYEQY
d_call: NA
v_call: TRBV10-3